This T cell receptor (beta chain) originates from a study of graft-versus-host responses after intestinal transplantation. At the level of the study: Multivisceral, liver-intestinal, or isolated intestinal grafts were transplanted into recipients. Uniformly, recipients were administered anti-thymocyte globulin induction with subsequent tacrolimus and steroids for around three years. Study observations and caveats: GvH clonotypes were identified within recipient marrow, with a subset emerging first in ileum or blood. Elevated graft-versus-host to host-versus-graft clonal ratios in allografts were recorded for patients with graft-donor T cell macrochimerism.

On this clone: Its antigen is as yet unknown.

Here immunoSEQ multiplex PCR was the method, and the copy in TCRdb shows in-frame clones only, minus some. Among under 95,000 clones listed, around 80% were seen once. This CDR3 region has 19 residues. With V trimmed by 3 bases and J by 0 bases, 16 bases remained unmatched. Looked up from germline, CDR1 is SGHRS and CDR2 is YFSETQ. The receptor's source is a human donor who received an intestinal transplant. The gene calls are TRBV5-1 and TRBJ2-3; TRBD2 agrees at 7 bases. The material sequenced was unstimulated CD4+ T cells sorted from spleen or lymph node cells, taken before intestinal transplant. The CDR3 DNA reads TGCGCCAGCAGCTCAGACAGTCGCTTAGCGGGTACTAGCACAGATACGCAGTATTTT. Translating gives CASSSDSRLAGTSTDTQYF.